This T cell receptor beta chain was sequenced in a study of Ad26.COV2.S vaccination and SARS-CoV-2 variants. Background on the study: Into the muscle, Ad26.COV2.S was dosed once or twice, 56 days apart.

Trimming stripped 0 bases from V and 5 bases from J, with 19 bases between. The germline V gene encodes CDR1 LGHNA and CDR2 YSLEER. This CDR3 contains 17 residues. TCRdb's copy holds only in-frame clones and misses some; the assay was immunoSEQ multiplex PCR. The sample yields some 350,000 clones, about 90% seen once. Described treatment: about 20 received Ad26.COV2.S at low or high dose, single or two shots; 5 received placebo; per-sample allocation not given. Specimen acquisition occurred on day 63 following the initial vaccine or placebo injection. Sequenced material: peripheral blood, taken in a trial of Ad26.COV2.S vaccine versus placebo. The chain has TRBV4-3 and TRBJ1-2, with D perhaps matching TRBD1 (5 bases). The source of this sequence is a person aged 18-60 years who received the Ad26.COV2.S COVID-19 vaccine or a placebo. CDR3 nucleotide sequence: TGCGCCAGCAGCCAAGAACCCTCAGTACCAGGGTTGTATGGCTACACCTTC. The encoded protein is CASSQEPSVPGLYGYTF.